This paragraph reports one T cell receptor (beta chain). What it binds is unknown. These data originate in a study of T-cell memory formation after mild COVID-19. Background on the study: The two donors had largely donor-specific TCR clusters. Study observations and caveats: Contracting CD8+ clones were enriched in EMRA, CD4+ mainly in CM and EM. From day 15 to 85, contracting clones were balanced between CD4 and CD8, whereas later expanders leaned toward CD4+.

Using constant-segment primers, 5'RACE produced TCR alpha and TCR beta cDNA libraries carrying sample barcodes and UMIs. TCRdb reprocessed the 5' RACE reads via MiXCR and lists one record per CDR3 protein. The table records hundreds of thousands of distinct CDR3 sequences, 20% to 25% of them present only once. The material sequenced was PBMCs or a T cell subset sorted from them (not recorded which). The source is a man between 18 and 35 years old who had mild COVID-19 (a few samples of this study predate the infection). Cell type and time point are not known.

The CDR3 DNA is TGCAGCGCCACGACGGGACCGAACACTGAAGCTTTCTTT. It codes for CSATTGPNTEAFF. The chain carries TRBV29-1 and TRBJ1-1, with TRBD1 as a possible D gene (5 bases). Looked up from germline, CDR1 is SQVTM and CDR2 is ANQGSEA. There are 13 residues in the CDR3. Trimming pared 7 bases from V and 1 base from J, leaving 13 bases between.